Below, one T cell receptor beta chain is given with its context. Its antigen remains unknown. Sequencing used immunoSEQ multiplex PCR; TCRdb keeps in-frame clones, though not all of them. The sample consists of roughly 70,000 clones, 82% of them appearing once. Germline lookup yields CDR1 LNHDA and CDR2 SQIVND (reference sequence). The CDR3 length is 13 residues. Trimming shortened V by 5 bases and J by 2 bases, and 10 bases separated the two germline ends. This sample was taken from a study of T cell responses to AZD1222 COVID-19 vaccine. Regarding the study as a whole: White British donors predominated, females outnumbered males, and clonal diversity was possibly underestimated. Samples come after the peak T cell response, not at day 14.

The sample in question was peripheral blood, obtained on day 0 of AZD1222 vaccination. The V gene is TRBV19, the J gene TRBJ2-7; D is unclear. The clonotype comes from an adult in good health. The chain's CDR3 is CASSYGRTYEQYF. The CDR3 coding sequence is TGTGCCAGTAGTTACGGACGGACCTACGAGCAGTACTTC.